One sample yielded the 13 T cell receptor beta chains listed below, sequenced in a study of beta chain features in type 1 diabetes. The sequenced template was cDNA made from the entire isolated RNA. Using immunoSEQ multiplex PCR, the repertoire was profiled, and TCRdb retains in-frame clones only, with some absent. The sample includes about 360,000 clones, 10% to 15% seen only once; the top ten take approximately 0.015%. The source material was naive CD4+ T cells from blood. The receptor source for this set is a young man in good health.

V is TRBV19 and J is TRBJ1-5; 9 bases map to TRBD1. Germline CDR1 is LNHDA and CDR2 is SQIVND (reference sequence). The CDR3 totals 16 residues. The junction had 9 bases not matched to a gene; V was cut back by 3 bases and J by 6 bases. CDR3 residues: CASSMGQGKVRQPQHF. The CDR3 DNA reads TGTGCCAGTAGTATGGGACAGGGTAAGGTGCGTCAGCCCCAGCATTTT.

The chain links TRBV9 to TRBJ2-5; no clear D gene. V was shortened by 0 bases and J by 2 bases, with 8 bases between the two germline ends. This CDR3 is 14 amino acids long. The germline CDR1 and CDR2 sequences are SGDLS and YYNGEE. The CDR3 DNA reads as TGTGCCAGCAGCGTAGGGGCAGAACAAGAGACCCAGTACTTC. Residues: CASSVGAEQETQYF.

The chain recombines TRBV7-9 with TRBJ2-3, with TRBD2 matching over 8 bases. J lost 11 bases, V lost 0 bases, and 4 bases had no gene match. This CDR3 is 13 amino acids long. Germline V gene data show CDR1 as SEHNR and CDR2 as FQNEAQ (reference sequence). CDR3 in DNA: TGTGCCAGCAGCTTAGCTACTGCGGGGGGGCAGTATTTT. Protein: CASSLATAGGQYF.

This clone occurred a few times. The chain employs TRBV30 and TRBJ2-5; 9 positions agree with TRBD1. The J call could be wrong; TRBJ2-7 is a better fit for the DNA end. Looked up from germline, CDR1 is GTSNPN and CDR2 is SVGIG (reference sequence). CDR3 size: 13 residues. In DNA, the CDR3 is TGTGCCTGGAGCCCCTCGGACAGGGGCGAGCAGTACTTC. Amino acids: CAWSPSDRGEQYF.

The chain carries TRBV5-1 and TRBJ2-3, with D tentatively TRBD1 (5 bases). Germline CDR1 SGHRS, CDR2 YFSETQ. This CDR3 has 15 amino acids. The ends were cut back, 0 bases at V and 0 bases at J, with 8 bases in the middle. CDR3 sequence: CASSLGQTSTDTQYF. In DNA, the CDR3 is TGCGCCAGCAGCTTGGGACAGACTAGCACAGATACGCAGTATTTT. The full variable domain, rest sourced from reference TRBV5-1 and TRBJ2-3, is KAGVTQTPRYLIKTRGQQVTLSCSPISGHRSVSWYQQTPGQGLQFLFEYFSETQRNKGNFPGRFSGRQFSNSRSEMNVSTLELGDSALYLCASSLGQTSTDTQYFGPGTRLTVL.

This clone was recorded a few times. The same CDR3 can be traced to other DNA sequences in this sample. The chain is built from TRBV19 and TRBJ2-2; TRBD2 might be the D (6 bases). The ends were cut back, 3 bases at V and 1 base at J, with 6 bases in the middle. The CDR3 consists of 14 residues. Germline CDR1 and CDR2: LNHDA and SQIVND (reference sequence). CDR3 sequence reads: CASSIGGNTGELFF. Written as DNA, the CDR3 is TGTGCCAGTAGTATCGGGGGGAACACCGGGGAGCTGTTTTTT.

The chain's CDR3 is CASSLTGGEEKLFF. The CDR3 DNA follows: TGTGCCAGCAGCCTTACAGGGGGCGAGGAAAAACTGTTTTTT. The chain links TRBV7-9 to TRBJ1-4; TRBD1 matches 9 bases. CDR3 length: 14 residues. With 5 bases clipped from V and 8 bases from J, the junction kept 6 bases outside the gene matches. CDR1 SEHNR and CDR2 FQNEAQ come from the germline V gene (reference sequence).

The table lists this clone with a few counts. The V call is TRBV28, the J call TRBJ1-2; TRBD1 matches at 7 bases. J lost 4 bases, V lost 6 bases, and 11 bases had no gene match. CDR3 length: 15 residues. Germline CDR1 reads MDHEN; CDR2 reads SYDVKM. CDR3 sequence (DNA): TGTGCCAGCAGCGGGACGGACAGGAACCCCTATGGCTACACCTTC. Translated: CASSGTDRNPYGYTF.

The chain uses TRBV4-3 and TRBJ2-3; 16 bases are shared with TRBD2. The CDR3 sequence is 16 residues long. V lost 4 bases and J lost 5; bases outside the gene matches: 3. Germline V lookup: CDR1 LGHNA, CDR2 YSLEER. The CDR3 protein is CASSPGTSGRGDTQYF. The CDR3 DNA reads as TGCGCCAGCAGCCCGGGGACTAGCGGGAGGGGAGATACGCAGTATTTT.

The rearrangement joins TRBV7-2 to TRBJ2-7; 9 bases are shared with TRBD1. The V and J ends lost 3 bases and 5 bases, in that order; junction bases with no gene match: 8. This CDR3 contains 15 residues. CDR1 and CDR2 (germline): SGHTA, FQGNSA. The CDR3 nucleotides are TGTGCCAGCAGCTTCGATAGGACAGGGGTCCACGAGCAGTACTTC. It specifies CASSFDRTGVHEQYF.

This sequence joins TRBV5-4 and TRBJ2-5; TRBD2 matches 12 bases. From germline, CDR1 is SGHNT and CDR2 YYREEE (reference sequence). V gave up 3 bases and J gave up 5 bases; unmatched junction bases: 5. The CDR3 length is 15 residues. CDR3 amino acids: CASSSGTSGHETQYF. CDR3 nucleotide sequence: TGTGCCAGCAGCTCCGGGACTAGCGGGCACGAGACCCAGTACTTC.

This clone turned up a few times. The V gene is TRBV10-3, the J gene TRBJ2-2; 8 bases match TRBD1. V was clipped by 7 bases and J by 8 bases; unmatched bases: 15. CDR3 length equals 16 residues. Germline values: CDR1 ENHRY, CDR2 SYGVKD. In nucleotides, the CDR3 is TGTGCCATCAAGGGGTCTGGACAGGGTTTCAAAGGGGAGCTGTTTTTT. This sequence encodes CAIKGSGQGFKGELFF.

This clone was observed a handful of times. The rearrangement links TRBV29-1 to TRBJ1-3; possibly TRBD1 for D (6 bases). The length of the CDR3 is 12 residues. The germline CDR1 and CDR2 sequences are SQVTM and ANQGSEA. This CDR3 reads CSSQGPGNTIYF. The CDR3 nucleotides read TGCAGTTCTCAGGGGCCTGGAAACACCATATATTTT.